The source of this T cell receptor (beta chain) is a study of blood T cell repertoires in COVID-19. Study background: Collection of acute and convalescent COVID-19 samples took place in the United States, Italy and Spain. PBMCs, B-cell-depleted T cells, or T cells provided the cDNA or gDNA that made up the material.

The germline V and J ends were trimmed by 0 bases and 6 bases, with 11 bases remaining between them. The germline CDR1 and CDR2 sequences are LGHNA and YSLEER. The CDR3 extends over 15 amino acids. In the original processing: Using reference gene primer amplification, nucleated cell counts were estimated. The protocol was immunoSEQ multiplex PCR, while the TCRdb copy is restricted to in-frame clones and leaves out a portion. V, J and clone size derive from that table, while D and trimming were established from the DNA sequence. The sample shows about 100,000 clones, around nine tenths of them seen only once.

The receptor's source is a man aged 70-80 years with acute or convalescent COVID-19. The sample was peripheral blood. The chain recombines TRBV4-3 with TRBJ1-4; D not resolved. Here the CDR3 reads CASSQEWAPDEKLFF. CDR3 nucleotides: TGCGCCAGCAGCCAAGAGTGGGCTCCAGATGAAAAACTGTTTTTT.